Presented here are 10 T cell receptor beta chains from one specimen sequenced in a study of cytotoxic CD8 clonotypes in ibrutinib-treated CLL. Produced via immunoSEQ multiplex PCR; TCRdb's table is partial and in-frame only. The repertoire holds over 45,000 clones, with roughly 58% as singletons. This specimen was PBMCs, taken at disease progression, from a patient treated with ibrutinib. These receptors were taken from a human donor with chronic lymphocytic leukemia.

This clone has more than one count but fewer than ten. The chain uses TRBV5-6 and TRBJ2-6, with no clear D. V lost 0 bases and J 4 bases, leaving 8 bases between the germline ends. The CDR3 extends over 15 amino acids. CDR1 is SGHDT and CDR2 is YYEEEE in the germline V gene. The CDR3 DNA is TGTGCCAGCAGCTTGGAGGGTTCCGGGGCCAACGTCCTGACTTTC. Protein sequence: CASSLEGSGANVLTF.

The chain couples TRBV5-1 to TRBJ1-4; D unresolved. Trimming left V 0 bases short and J 3 bases short, with 9 bases between. CDR3 length: 15 residues. Germline V CDR1 and CDR2: SGHRS, YFSETQ. The CDR3 here is CASSLGEGANEKLFF. The CDR3 region has the DNA TGCGCCAGCAGCTTGGGTGAGGGTGCTAATGAAAAACTGTTTTTT.

In this sample, this clone turned up once. The J gene is TRBJ2-1, the V gene TRBV2; 11 bases are shared with TRBD2. Germline V gene sequence: CDR1 SNHLY, CDR2 FYNNEI. V lost 5 bases, J lost 6 bases, and 6 bases stayed unmatched. The CDR3 extends over 15 amino acids. CDR3 sequence reads: CASSPLAGGSNEQFF. The DNA of the CDR3 is TGTGCCAGCAGTCCTTTAGCGGGGGGGAGCAATGAGCAGTTCTTC.

This clone was picked up a small number of times. The chain combines TRBV7-2 with TRBJ2-7; D is unresolved. Trimming took 5 bases from V and 6 from J, leaving 14 bases between them. Germline V CDR1 and CDR2: SGHTA, FQGNSA. The CDR3 is 13 amino acids. CDR3 loop: CASSPRRVAEQYF. As DNA, the CDR3 is TGTGCCAGCAGCCCCCGTAGGGTGGCCGAGCAGTACTTC.

The chain joins TRBV6-5 to TRBJ2-5; perhaps TRBD2 as D (6 bases). Trimming cost V 1 base and J 7 bases, with 13 bases left between them. Germline V gene sequence: CDR1 MNHEY, CDR2 SVGAGI. CDR3 length: 14 residues. The CDR3: CASSYFTGDGTQYF. The CDR3 coding sequence is TGTGCCAGCAGTTACTTCACGGGGGATGGGACCCAGTACTTC.

This clone was counted a single time. The V and J genes are TRBV5-6 and TRBJ1-3; 7 bases agree with TRBD1. Looked up from germline, CDR1 is SGHDT and CDR2 is YYEEEE. The CDR3 has 16 amino acids. Germline trimming cut 0 bases from V and 5 bases from J; bases unmatched to any gene: 8. As DNA, the CDR3 is TGTGCCAGCAGCTTGGCGTCACAGGGGCTTAGAAACACCATATATTTT. It specifies CASSLASQGLRNTIYF.

This clone was recorded many times. The chain joins TRBV5-1 to TRBJ2-7, with D unresolved. V was shortened by 0 bases and J by 3 bases, with 10 bases between the two germline ends. In germline, CDR1 is SGHRS, CDR2 YFSETQ. This CDR3 comprises 14 residues. In nucleotides, the CDR3 is TGCGCCAGCAGCTTGGAGGGCTGGGGCTACGAGCAGTACTTC. As protein: CASSLEGWGYEQYF.

The CDR3 loop reads CASSAGTVYNEQFF. As DNA, the CDR3 is TGTGCCAGCAGCGCCGGGACAGTTTACAATGAGCAGTTCTTC. The rearrangement uses TRBV9 and TRBJ2-1; 7 bases are shared with TRBD1. The length of the CDR3 is 14 residues. Germline V CDR1 and CDR2: SGDLS, YYNGEE. Germline trimming cut 3 bases from V and 4 bases from J; bases unmatched to any gene: 4.

The V call is TRBV28, the J call TRBJ2-5; D may be TRBD1 or TRBD2 (6 bases each). V was clipped by 5 bases and J by 4 bases, with 11 bases between them. The germline CDR1 and CDR2 sequences are MDHEN and SYDVKM. This CDR3 contains 13 residues. The CDR3 bases are TGTGCCAGCAGTGAACAGGGAGGAGAGACCCAGTACTTC. Translating gives CASSEQGGETQYF.

This clone was counted between two and nine times. CDR3 protein: CASSRDRGYYEQYF. For the CDR3, the DNA is TGTGCCAGCAGCCGGGACAGGGGGTACTACGAGCAGTACTTC. The chain uses TRBV5-8 and TRBJ2-7, with 11 bases lining up with TRBD1. CDR3 length equals 14 residues. The germline V gene encodes CDR1 SGHTS and CDR2 YDEGEE. Trimming removed 4 bases from V and 3 bases from J; junction bases left unmatched: 3. Full variable domain (rest looked up from reference TRBV5-8 and TRBJ2-7): EAGVTQSPTHLIKTRGQQATLRCSPISGHTSVYWYQQALGLGLQFLLWYDEGEERNRGNFPPRFSGRQFPNYSSELNVNALELEDSALYLCASSRDRGYYEQYFGPGTRLTVT.